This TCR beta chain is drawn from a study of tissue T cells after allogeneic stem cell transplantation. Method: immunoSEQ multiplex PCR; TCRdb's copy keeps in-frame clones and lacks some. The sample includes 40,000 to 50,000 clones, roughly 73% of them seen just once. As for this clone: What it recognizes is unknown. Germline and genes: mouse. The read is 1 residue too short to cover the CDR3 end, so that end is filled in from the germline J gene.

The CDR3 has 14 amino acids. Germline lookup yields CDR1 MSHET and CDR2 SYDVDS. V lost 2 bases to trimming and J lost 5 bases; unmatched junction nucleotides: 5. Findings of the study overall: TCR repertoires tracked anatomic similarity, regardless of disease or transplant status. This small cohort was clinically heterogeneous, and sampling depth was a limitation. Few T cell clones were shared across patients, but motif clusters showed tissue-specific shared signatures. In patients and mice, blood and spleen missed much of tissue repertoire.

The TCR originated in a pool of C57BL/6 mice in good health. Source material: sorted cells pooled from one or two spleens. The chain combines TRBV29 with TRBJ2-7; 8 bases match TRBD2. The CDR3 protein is CASSLRGGAHEQYF. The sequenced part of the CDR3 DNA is TGTGCTAGCAGTTTAAGGGGGGGGGCGCATGAACAGTAC.